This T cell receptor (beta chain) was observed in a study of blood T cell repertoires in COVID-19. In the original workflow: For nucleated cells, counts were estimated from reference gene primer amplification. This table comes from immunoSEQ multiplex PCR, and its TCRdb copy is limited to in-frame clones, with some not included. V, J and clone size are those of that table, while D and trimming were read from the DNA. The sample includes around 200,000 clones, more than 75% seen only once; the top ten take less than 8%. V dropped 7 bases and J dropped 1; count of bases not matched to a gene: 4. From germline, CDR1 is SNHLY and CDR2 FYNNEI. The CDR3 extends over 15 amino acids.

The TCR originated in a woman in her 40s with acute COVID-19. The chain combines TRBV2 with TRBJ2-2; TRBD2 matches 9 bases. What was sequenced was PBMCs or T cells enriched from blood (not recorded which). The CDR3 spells CASTLLAGNTGELFF. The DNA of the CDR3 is TGTGCCAGCACCCTACTAGCGGGGAACACCGGGGAGCTGTTTTTT.